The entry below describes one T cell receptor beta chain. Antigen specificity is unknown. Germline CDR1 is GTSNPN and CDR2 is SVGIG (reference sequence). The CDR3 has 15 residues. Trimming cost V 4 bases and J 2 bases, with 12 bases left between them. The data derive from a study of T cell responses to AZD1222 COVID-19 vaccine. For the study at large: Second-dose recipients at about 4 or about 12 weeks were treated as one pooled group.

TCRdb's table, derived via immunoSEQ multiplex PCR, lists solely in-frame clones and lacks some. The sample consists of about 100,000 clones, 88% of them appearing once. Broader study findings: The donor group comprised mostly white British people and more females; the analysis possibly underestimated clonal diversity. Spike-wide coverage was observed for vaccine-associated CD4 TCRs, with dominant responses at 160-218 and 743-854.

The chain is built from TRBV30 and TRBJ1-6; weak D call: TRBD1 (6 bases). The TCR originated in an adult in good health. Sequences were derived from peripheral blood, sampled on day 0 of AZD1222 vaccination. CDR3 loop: CAWIQGGTYNSPLHF. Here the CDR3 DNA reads TGTGCCTGGATACAGGGTGGGACCTATAATTCACCCCTCCACTTT.